This T cell receptor beta chain was sequenced for a study of cytomegalovirus exposure and HLA in healthy donors. The CDR3 covers 13 residues. Germline V gene sequence: CDR1 WSHSY, CDR2 SAAADI. V dropped 2 bases and J dropped 11 bases, with 13 bases sitting between them. The PCR employed 60 Vbeta primers together with 13 Jbeta primers. Sequencing used immunoSEQ multiplex PCR; TCRdb keeps in-frame clones, though not all of them. The table includes more than 110,000 clones, approximately 73% detected once. Sequenced: PBMCs. The J gene is TRBJ2-1, the V gene TRBV10-2; D is uncertain. The sequence was obtained from a human donor in good health. The CDR3 DNA is TGCGCCAGCAGTGAGACTCCCCAAGTACAGCAGTTCTTC. Translated: CASSETPQVQQFF.